This passage covers 28 T cell receptor beta chains from one sample sequenced in a study of vaccination effects on CD4 cells after COVID-19. TCRdb keeps only in-frame clones here, not all; method: immunoSEQ multiplex PCR. The sample holds about 57,000 clones, around four fifths seen once. A 10-day culture period preceded the isolation of CD4+ T cells. As their vaccination, participants received two doses of either BNT162b2 or mRNA-1273. These TCRs are of unknown antigen specificity. This specimen consisted of CD4+ T cells from PBMCs cultured without peptide, obtained after COVID-19 vaccination. The receptors were gathered from a human donor who received a COVID-19 vaccine.

The chain carries TRBV10-3 and TRBJ2-2, with D maybe TRBD1 (5 bases). The germline V and J ends were trimmed by 0 bases and 10 bases, with 6 bases remaining between them. The CDR3 length is 12 residues. Germline V CDR1 and CDR2: ENHRY, SYGVKD. The CDR3 spells CAISESREELFF. The DNA for the CDR3 is TGTGCCATCAGTGAGTCCAGGGAGGAGCTGTTTTTT.

The chain joins TRBV27 to TRBJ1-5; the D gene is possibly TRBD1 (6 bases). Germline V gene lookup returns CDR1 MNHEY and CDR2 SMNVEV (reference sequence). Trimming removed 4 bases from V and 3 bases from J, with 10 bases in between. The CDR3 is 14 amino acids. The chain's CDR3 is CASSWRGDNQPQHF. CDR3 DNA: TGTGCCAGCAGTTGGAGGGGGGACAATCAGCCCCAGCATTTT.

The chain combines TRBV5-1 with TRBJ1-4; the D gene is possibly TRBD1 (6 bases). Germline CDR1 SGHRS, CDR2 YFSETQ. Trimming removed 6 bases at V and 0 bases at J, with 12 bases between. This CDR3 has 15 residues. CDR3 DNA sequence: TGCGCCAGCAACCTAGGACAGTCAACTAATGAAAAACTGTTTTTT. It translates to CASNLGQSTNEKLFF.

The chain joins TRBV6-5 to TRBJ2-5, with D perhaps TRBD2 (6 bases). Germline CDR1 and CDR2: MNHEY and SVGAGI. Trimming took off 6 bases at V and 6 bases at J, with 14 bases between the two ends. The CDR3 has 13 amino acids. CDR3 in amino acids: CASRSDAGQTQYF. The CDR3 DNA follows: TGTGCCAGCAGATCTGATGCGGGGCAGACCCAGTACTTC.

The chain has TRBV20-1 and TRBJ2-1; D uncertain. Per germline, CDR1 DFQATT and CDR2 SNEGSKA (reference sequence). The CDR3 is 11 amino acids. V was cut by 6 bases and J by 9 bases, with 12 bases left in between. CDR3 bases: TGCAGTGCCCCCGTTGGCAGTGAGCAGTTCTTC. As protein: CSAPVGSEQFF.

The chain carries TRBV30 and TRBJ2-1; possibly TRBD1 or TRBD2 for D (5 bases each). Germline CDR1 and CDR2: GTSNPN and SVGIG (reference sequence). The CDR3 has 16 amino acids. The ends were cut back, 2 bases at V and 4 bases at J, with 18 bases in the middle. Here the CDR3 DNA reads TGTGCCTGGAGTCCTTGGGACCCACTACTTTACAATGAGCAGTTCTTC. Encoded protein: CAWSPWDPLLYNEQFF.

This chain connects TRBV14 to TRBJ2-2; no reliable D call. This CDR3 has 15 amino acids. The germline gives CDR1 SGHDN, CDR2 FVKESK. Trimming cost V 0 bases and J 2 bases, with 7 bases left between them. As DNA, the CDR3 is TGTGCCAGCAGCCAAGAATTGGGAAACACCGGGGAGCTGTTTTTT. Translation gives CASSQELGNTGELFF.

The rearrangement uses TRBV6-5 and TRBJ2-7; 7 bases map to TRBD2. The CDR3 runs to 13 residues. With V trimmed by 6 bases and J by 6 bases, 8 bases remained unmatched. The V gene's germline CDR1 is MNHEY and CDR2 SVGAGI. This CDR3 reads CASSYGLVSEQYF. In nucleotides, the CDR3 is TGTGCCAGCAGCTACGGACTAGTTTCCGAGCAGTACTTC.

This CDR3 is CASSPDRGPNQPQHF. Here the CDR3 DNA reads TGTGCCAGCAGCCCGGACAGGGGTCCCAATCAGCCCCAGCATTTT. This chain connects TRBV7-2 to TRBJ1-5; TRBD1 agrees at 9 bases. V gave up 5 bases and J gave up 3 bases; unmatched junction bases: 5. CDR3 length: 15 amino acids. From germline, CDR1 is SGHTA and CDR2 FQGNSA.

V is TRBV14 and J is TRBJ1-2, with D possibly being TRBD1 (5 bases). Germline V lookup: CDR1 SGHDN, CDR2 FVKESK. The V end was cut by 1 base, the J end by 7 bases, with 13 bases between. This CDR3 is 14 amino acids long. CDR3 sequence reads: CASSQVLAGSGYTF. CDR3 nucleotides: TGTGCCAGCAGCCAAGTCCTGGCAGGGAGTGGCTACACCTTC.

This clone is a singleton in its sample. The chain employs TRBV7-6 and TRBJ2-2; TRBD1 matches at 9 bases. CDR3 length equals 17 residues. Trimming removed 5 bases from V and 3 bases from J; junction bases left unmatched: 10. The germline CDR1 and CDR2 sequences are SGHVS and FNYEAQ. The CDR3 sequence is CASSQYTGGGDTGELFF. CDR3 nucleotides: TGTGCCAGCAGCCAATACACAGGGGGCGGTGACACCGGGGAGCTGTTTTTT.

The CDR3 reads CAISETGDYGYTF. CDR3 coding DNA: TGTGCCATCAGTGAGACGGGAGACTATGGCTACACCTTC. The chain uses TRBV10-3 and TRBJ1-2, with D unresolved. CDR3 length: 13 residues. Germline assignment: CDR1 ENHRY and CDR2 SYGVKD. V lost 2 bases and J lost 3, with 7 bases in between.

The rearrangement uses TRBV6-2 or TRBV6-3 and TRBJ1-5, with D possibly matching TRBD1 (5 bases). Between the trimmed V and J ends, which lost 2 bases and 4 bases, there was a span of 15 bases. CDR1 MNHEY and CDR2 SVGEGT come from the germline V gene. CDR3 length: 16 residues. The CDR3 DNA reads TGTGCCAGCAGTTACGGGCGGGGGGGACCTAATCAGCCCCAGCATTTT. Amino acid sequence: CASSYGRGGPNQPQHF.

The chain joins TRBV9 to TRBJ1-3; TRBD1 matches at 10 bases. The length of the CDR3 is 15 residues. Germline V lookup: CDR1 SGDLS, CDR2 YYNGEE. The junction had 4 bases not matched to a gene; V was cut back by 3 bases and J by 4 bases. DNA for the CDR3: TGTGCCAGCAGCGGACAGGGGGCGCCCGGAAACACCATATATTTT. Translating gives CASSGQGAPGNTIYF.

V gene TRBV2 combines with J gene TRBJ2-3, with 11 bases lining up with TRBD2. The CDR3 extends over 16 amino acids. V shed 9 bases and J 2 bases; nucleotides not matched to a gene: 10. Germline CDR1 and CDR2: SNHLY and FYNNEI. The CDR3 sequence is CASLWTSGFFTDTQYF. CDR3 coding DNA: TGTGCCAGTCTTTGGACTAGCGGGTTCTTCACAGATACGCAGTATTTT.

This sequence joins TRBV29-1 and TRBJ1-1; D gene ambiguous. Trimming cost V 5 bases and J 6 bases, with 10 bases left between them. CDR3 size: 11 residues. CDR1 is SQVTM and CDR2 is ANQGSEA in the germline V gene. The CDR3: CSVSLVPEAFF. The CDR3 region has the DNA TGCAGCGTTTCTCTGGTTCCTGAAGCTTTCTTT.

This clone was seen only a few times. V is TRBV2 and J is TRBJ1-1; D not resolved. The CDR3 has 12 amino acids. Trimming removed 4 bases at V and 7 bases at J, with 10 bases between. Per the germline V gene, CDR1 is SNHLY and CDR2 is FYNNEI. This chain's CDR3 is CASSVDGIEAFF. The CDR3 DNA reads TGTGCCAGCAGTGTGGACGGAATTGAAGCTTTCTTT. Complete variable domain (other parts from reference TRBV2 and TRBJ1-1): EPEVTQTPSHQVTQMGQEVILRCVPISNHLYFYWYRQILGQKVEFLVSFYNNEISEKSEIFDDQFSVERPDGSNFTLKIRSTKLEDSAMYFCASSVDGIEAFFGQGTRLTVV.

The chain's CDR3 is CSVVLGTGYTF. The CDR3 nucleotides are TGCAGCGTTGTCTTGGGTACGGGCTACACCTTC. J is TRBJ1-2 and V is TRBV29-1; D gene unclear. Germline CDR1 is SQVTM and CDR2 is ANQGSEA. The length of the CDR3 is 11 residues. V was cut by 4 bases and J by 8 bases, with 11 bases left in between.

This clone was recorded a few times. The chain carries TRBV29-1 and TRBJ1-4, with no clear D. The CDR3 has 13 amino acids. Germline V gene sequence: CDR1 SQVTM, CDR2 ANQGSEA. Trimming removed 5 bases at V and 6 bases at J, with 13 bases between. Here the CDR3 reads CSVSGRPDEKLFF. CDR3 nucleotides: TGCAGCGTTTCGGGCAGACCCGATGAAAAACTGTTTTTT.

This clone was seen only once. The V and J genes are TRBV9 and TRBJ2-5; TRBD2 agrees at 9 bases. The CDR3 totals 16 residues. V shed 4 bases, J shed 3 bases, and the junction held 10 bases outside the gene matches. CDR1 is SGDLS, CDR2 YYNGEE, per germline. The CDR3 is CASSTRPSGGKETQYF. For the CDR3, the DNA is TGTGCCAGCAGCACTCGGCCCAGCGGGGGGAAAGAGACCCAGTACTTC.

This rearrangement joins TRBV19 to TRBJ2-3, with D uncertain. This CDR3 comprises 11 residues. Germline V CDR1 and CDR2: LNHDA, SQIVND (reference sequence). V was trimmed by 3 bases and J by 6 bases, leaving 4 bases between them. The DNA for the CDR3 is TGTGCCAGTAGTATGGTGGATACGCAGTATTTT. Translating gives CASSMVDTQYF.

This clone showed up just a few times. Written as DNA, the CDR3 is TGTGCCAGCAGTCGACAGGATAATGAAAAACTGTTTTTT. Translated, it gives CASSRQDNEKLFF. This chain joins TRBV28 and TRBJ1-4, with D tentatively TRBD1 (6 bases). Germline loops: CDR1 MDHEN, CDR2 SYDVKM. Trimming took off 5 bases at V and 4 bases at J, with 8 bases between the two ends. CDR3 size: 13 residues. Drawing the rest from reference TRBV28 and TRBJ1-4, the complete variable domain is DVKVTQSSRYLVKRTGEKVFLECVQDMDHENMFWYRQDPGLGLRLIYFSYDVKMKEKGDIPEGYSVSREKKERFSLILESASTNQTSMYLCASSRQDNEKLFFGSGTQLSVL.

The gene calls are TRBV12-5 and TRBJ1-2; a possible D gene is TRBD1 (6 bases). Germline CDR1 reads LGHNT; CDR2 reads FRNRAP. The V end was cut by 2 bases, the J end by 5 bases, with 9 bases between. The CDR3 spans 13 residues. The CDR3: CASGLQGRYGYTF. CDR3 bases: TGTGCTAGTGGTTTGCAGGGGAGGTATGGCTACACCTTC.

This clone was detected only a few times. The chain couples TRBV6-2 or TRBV6-3 to TRBJ1-1; TRBD1 matches at 7 bases. Looked up from germline, CDR1 is MNHEY and CDR2 is SVGEGT. CDR3 length: 15 amino acids. V lost 6 bases and J lost 1; bases outside the gene matches: 8. This CDR3 reads CASSTRGQQNTEAFF. The CDR3, as DNA: TGTGCCAGCAGCACAAGGGGACAGCAGAACACTGAAGCTTTCTTT.

This clone was counted a few times. This rearrangement joins TRBV5-4 to TRBJ2-3; TRBD2 matches at 14 bases. The CDR3 runs to 18 residues. CDR1 and CDR2 from the germline V gene are SGHNT and YYREEE (reference sequence). Losses at the gene ends were 3 bases for V and 0 bases for J; bases not matched to a gene: 6. CDR3 sequence reads: CASSSGLAGGTSTDTQYF. The CDR3 coding sequence is TGTGCCAGCAGCTCCGGACTAGCGGGGGGAACTAGCACAGATACGCAGTATTTT.

The genes are TRBV19 and TRBJ1-1; TRBD1 agrees at 7 bases. Trimming cost V 4 bases and J 4 bases; bases outside gene matches: 9. Germline CDR1 is LNHDA and CDR2 is SQIVND (reference sequence). CDR3 size: 15 residues. CDR3 nucleotides: TGTGCCAGTAGTACCTTAACAGGGGATGTCACTGAAGCTTTCTTT. It encodes CASSTLTGDVTEAFF.

This clone was counted a single time. The chain combines TRBV28 with TRBJ2-7; 10 bases align to TRBD1. V lost 5 bases, J lost 3 bases, and 4 bases stayed unmatched. Looked up from germline, CDR1 is MDHEN and CDR2 is SYDVKM. This CDR3 is built from 14 residues. The CDR3, as DNA: TGTGCCAGCAGTCCCCGGGACAGGGGCTACGAGCAGTACTTC. The encoded protein is CASSPRDRGYEQYF.

The gene calls are TRBV19 and TRBJ1-2; D call uncertain. The CDR3 is 15 amino acids. In germline, CDR1 is LNHDA, CDR2 SQIVND (reference sequence). Trimming cost V 4 bases and J 0 bases, with 12 bases left between them. CDR3 sequence reads: CASSTIGGANYGYTF. CDR3 bases: TGTGCCAGTAGTACTATCGGTGGGGCTAACTATGGCTACACCTTC.